The clone carrying this T cell receptor (beta chain) came up once. The entry originates in a study of CD8+CD57+ T cells in acquired aplastic anemia. The V gene's germline CDR1 is KGHDR and CDR2 SFDVKD. This CDR3 spans 16 amino acids. V lost 10 bases and J lost 0, with 18 bases in between. Genomic DNA, serving as template, underwent TCR beta VDJ and CDR3 profiling. Each CDR3 protein is one row after TCRdb ran MiXCR on the reads. The sample records hundreds of thousands of distinct CDR3 sequences, more than 25% being singletons. Patients selected for sequencing had displayed CD8+CD57+ cell expansion by flow cytometry.

This chain uses TRBV24-1 with TRBJ1-5; D is ambiguous. Specimen: sorted CD4+, CD8+, or CD8+CD57+ T cells (not recorded which) from PBMCs. The source is a human donor with aplastic anemia. The DNA of the CDR3 is TGTGCCACGGGGAACCAACAGTACTATAGCAATCAGCCCCAGCATTTT. It translates to CATGNQQYYSNQPQHF.